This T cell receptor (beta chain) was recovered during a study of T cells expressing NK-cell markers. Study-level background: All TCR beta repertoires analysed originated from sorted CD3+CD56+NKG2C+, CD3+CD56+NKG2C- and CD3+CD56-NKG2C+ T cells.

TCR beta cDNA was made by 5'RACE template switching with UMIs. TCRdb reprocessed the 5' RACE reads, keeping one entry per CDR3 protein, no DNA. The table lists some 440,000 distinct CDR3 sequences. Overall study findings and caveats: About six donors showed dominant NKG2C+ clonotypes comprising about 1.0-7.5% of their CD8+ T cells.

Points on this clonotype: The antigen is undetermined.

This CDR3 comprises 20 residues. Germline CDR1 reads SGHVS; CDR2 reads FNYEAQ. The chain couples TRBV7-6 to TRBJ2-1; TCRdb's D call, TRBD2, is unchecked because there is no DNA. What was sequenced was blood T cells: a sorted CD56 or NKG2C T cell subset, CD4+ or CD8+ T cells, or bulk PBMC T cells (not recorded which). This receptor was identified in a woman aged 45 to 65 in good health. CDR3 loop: CASSPRSRTSGRAGYNEQFF.